This paragraph covers one T cell receptor (beta chain) sequence. The sample comes from a study of patients and donors after allogeneic stem cell transplantation. Trimming shortened V by 7 bases and J by 2 bases, and 14 bases separated the two germline ends. This CDR3 has 14 amino acids. TCRdb reanalysed the RT-PCR reads using MiXCR and keeps one entry per CDR3 protein. This sample has about 200,000 distinct CDR3 sequences, with 38% found just once. The chain combines TRBV12-3 or TRBV12-4 with TRBJ1-2; D gene uncertain. The sequencing sample was made of blood, either unsorted or a sorted T cell fraction (not recorded which). This receptor was taken from a human donor who was either an allogeneic HSCT recipient or a stem cell or donor lymphocyte infusion donor (not recorded which). It is not recorded whose cells these are; they may come from a transplant donor. CDR3 sequence: CASTFRLGNYGYTF. CDR3 in DNA: TGTGCCAGCACCTTCAGACTGGGGAACTATGGCTACACCTTC.